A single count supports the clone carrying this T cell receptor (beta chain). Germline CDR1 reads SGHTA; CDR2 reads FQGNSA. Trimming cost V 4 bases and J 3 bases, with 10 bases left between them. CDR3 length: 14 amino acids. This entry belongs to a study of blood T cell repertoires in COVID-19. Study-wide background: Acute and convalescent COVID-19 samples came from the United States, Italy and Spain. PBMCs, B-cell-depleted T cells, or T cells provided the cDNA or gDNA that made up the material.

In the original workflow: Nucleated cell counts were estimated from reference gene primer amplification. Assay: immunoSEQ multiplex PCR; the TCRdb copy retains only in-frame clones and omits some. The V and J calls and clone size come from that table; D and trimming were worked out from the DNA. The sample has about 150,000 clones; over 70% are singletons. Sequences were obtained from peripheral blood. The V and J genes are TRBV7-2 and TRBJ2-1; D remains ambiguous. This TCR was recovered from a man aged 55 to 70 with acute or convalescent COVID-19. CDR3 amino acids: CASSSGLYYNEQFF. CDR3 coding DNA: TGTGCCAGCAGCTCTGGGCTTTACTACAATGAGCAGTTCTTC.